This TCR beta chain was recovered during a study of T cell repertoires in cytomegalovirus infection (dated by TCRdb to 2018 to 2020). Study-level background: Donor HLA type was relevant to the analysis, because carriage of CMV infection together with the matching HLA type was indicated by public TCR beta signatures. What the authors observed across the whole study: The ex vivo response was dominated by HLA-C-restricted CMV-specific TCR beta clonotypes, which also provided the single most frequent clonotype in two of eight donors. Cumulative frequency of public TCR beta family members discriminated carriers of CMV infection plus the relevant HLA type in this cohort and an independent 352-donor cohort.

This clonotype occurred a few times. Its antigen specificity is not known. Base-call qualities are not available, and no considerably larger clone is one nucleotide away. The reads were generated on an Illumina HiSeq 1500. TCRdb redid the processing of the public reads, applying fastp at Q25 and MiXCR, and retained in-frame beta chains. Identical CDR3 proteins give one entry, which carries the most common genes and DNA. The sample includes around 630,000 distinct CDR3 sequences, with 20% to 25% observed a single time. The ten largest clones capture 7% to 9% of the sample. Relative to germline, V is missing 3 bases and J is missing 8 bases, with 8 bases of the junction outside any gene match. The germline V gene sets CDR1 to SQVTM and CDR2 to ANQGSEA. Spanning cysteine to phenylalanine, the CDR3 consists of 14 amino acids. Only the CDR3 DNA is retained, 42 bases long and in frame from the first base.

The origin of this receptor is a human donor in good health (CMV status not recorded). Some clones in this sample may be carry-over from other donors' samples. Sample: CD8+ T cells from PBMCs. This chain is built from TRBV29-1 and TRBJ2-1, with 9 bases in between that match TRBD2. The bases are TGCAGCGTTGATGATCTAGCGGGGAGGGATGAGCAGTTCTTC. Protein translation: CSVDDLAGRDEQFF.